This TCR beta chain was captured in a study of T cells in Graves' hyperthyroidism and ophthalmopathy. This clonotype showed up many times. TCR beta CDR3 regions were amplified from RNA transcripts. With the HTBI primer set, the TCR CDR3 went through a first round of RT-PCR. MiXCR, run by TCRdb on the multiplex PCR reads, gives a single entry per CDR3 protein. The sample has roughly 550,000 distinct CDR3 sequences; roughly a sixth are singletons. Germline V gene lookup returns CDR1 ENHRY and CDR2 SYGVKD. V was trimmed by 6 bases and J by 0 bases, leaving 12 bases between them. The CDR3 covers 14 residues.

J is TRBJ2-7 and V is TRBV10-3; no clear D gene. Input material: blood. This TCR derives from a woman aged 25 to 39 with Graves' ophthalmopathy. The CDR3 spells CAIRPGRLSYEQYF. In DNA, the CDR3 is TGTGCCATCAGGCCAGGACGCCTCTCCTACGAGCAGTACTTC.